This T cell receptor (beta chain) derives from a study of cytotoxic CD8 clonotypes in ibrutinib-treated CLL (dated by TCRdb to the early 2020s). At the level of the whole study: The cohort was composed of 10 to 11 relapsed/refractory and roughly 16 treatment-naive patients; IGHV unmutated status was identified in fewer than 18 patients. Responses were partial in roughly 25 patients and complete in 2; after median about 5.5 years follow-up, roughly 14 stayed in remission and some twelve progressed. Samples at response were collected after a median of 12 months of treatment, with a range of about 6 to 40 months. An average of roughly 250,000 productive templates and 80,000 to 95,000 productive rearrangements was obtained per sample. Longitudinal samples were available for about 30% of the roughly 86 trial participants. Cryopreserved peripheral blood mononuclear cells were collected before treatment, at response, and at either disease progression or sustained remission. All remission and progressive disease samples were collected while patients were still receiving ibrutinib.

On a MiSeq, deep resolution sequencing aimed for a depth between 1 in 1 million and 1 in 200,000 T cells, with each clonotype covered roughly 10x on average. The immunoSEQ hsTCRB Kit was used to generate the TCR beta libraries. The authors' pipeline ran thus. ImmunoSEQ Data Assistant and ImmunoSEQ Analyzer were used for data analysis, and V, D and J genes were assigned according to IMGT definitions. Clonality, with values ranging from 0 to 1, was calculated as one minus the normalized Shannon entropy of productive rearrangement frequencies. Only overrepresented clonotypes making up at least 0.05% of each patient's repertoire were included in the public clonotype analysis. Repertoires from approximately 12 age-matched healthy donors in immuneACCESS were used as clonality controls. TCRdb carries this immuneACCESS record with in-frame sequences only. Its versions omit some clonotypes, under half of them owing to an unresolved V gene in the studies checked, with the rest unexplained. The DNA was the basis for D and trimming; V, J and clone size are from that table. This sample holds about 200,000 clones; 72% were observed only once. The ten largest clones represent roughly 12% of the sample.

V loses 3 bases, J loses 5 bases, and the germline ends lie 11 bases apart. The CDR3 holds 14 amino acids from the cysteine to the phenylalanine. This entry keeps only the CDR3 DNA: 42 bases, framed from base 1. Reading the germline V gene (reference sequence) gives CDR1 SEHNR and CDR2 FQNEAQ. This clone was seen more than once but under ten times. No antigen is known for it. Base qualities are missing; no much larger clone stands one base away. The sample's time point label is to be understood as: around 25 months on ibrutinib. Roughly 2 micrograms of genomic DNA were extracted from cryopreserved PBMCs for TCR beta library preparation. Longitudinal blood samples from CLL patients on ibrutinib monotherapy underwent high-throughput TCR beta sequencing. The patients took part in an open-label, single-center phase 2 trial of ibrutinib monotherapy. Overall study results and their limits: At ibrutinib response clonality went up, during sustained remission it held steady, and at progression it dropped back toward baseline. Public clonotypes were rare and either contracted or stayed stable during treatment, and the rise in clonality at ibrutinib response reflected the expansion of private clonotypes. At baseline, clonality was higher than in age-matched healthy donors and showed a strong correlation with circulating CD8+ T-cell counts. Sampling times were not matched between patients in sustained remission and patients whose disease was progressing, and lymph node repertoires were not examined.

The chain couples TRBV7-9 to TRBJ2-1; a confident D gene designation cannot be given. This clonotype originated in a human donor with chronic lymphocytic leukemia. Sequenced material: PBMCs, taken after 24 months of ibrutinib treatment. CDR3 reads: CASSFFSLDNEQFF. The DNA sequence is TGTGCCAGCAGCTTTTTTTCGCTGGACAATGAGCAGTTCTTC.